Listed here are 23 T cell receptor beta chains from one sample, sequenced in a study of T-cell reconstitution after alpha-beta-depleted transplantation in children. Unique molecular identifiers were used to barcode this TCRbeta library. From the PCR reads, TCRdb called clonotypes with MiXCR, one entry per CDR3 protein. This sample has fewer than 550,000 distinct CDR3 sequences; about 10% occur once, and the top ten carry around 2.2%. This specimen consisted of PBMCs, obtained before TCRalphabeta/CD19-depleted stem cell transplant. These receptors all stem from a child aged 2-15 years with inherited bone marrow failure, due to receive a stem cell transplant.

This clonotype was counted between two and nine times. The chain uses TRBV4-2 and TRBJ2-2; 14 bases line up with TRBD2. Germline V gene data show CDR1 as LGHNA and CDR2 as YNFKEQ. Unmatched junction bases numbered 9, after V lost 4 bases and J lost 2 bases. CDR3 length: 19 amino acids. The CDR3 loop is CASSPKKTSGRENTGELFF. The CDR3 region has the DNA TGTGCCAGCAGCCCGAAAAAGACTAGCGGGAGGGAAAACACCGGGGAGCTGTTTTTT.

This clonotype appeared many times. The V and J genes are TRBV4-2 and TRBJ2-7; TRBD2 matches 10 bases. In germline, CDR1 is LGHNA, CDR2 YNFKEQ. The CDR3 totals 17 residues. Trimming removed 2 bases from V and 12 bases from J; junction bases left unmatched: 19. This chain's CDR3 is CASSQRPATSGDVLMYF. CDR3 DNA sequence: TGTGCCAGCAGCCAAAGACCGGCAACTAGCGGGGACGTTCTGATGTACTTC.

This clonotype was counted many times. V is TRBV6-2 or TRBV6-3 and J is TRBJ1-6; D is unresolved. CDR1 and CDR2 (germline): MNHEY, SVGEGT. Trimming stripped 2 bases from V and 12 bases from J, with 8 bases between. CDR3 length equals 12 residues. The CDR3 sequence: CASSYPLGPLHF. The DNA of the CDR3 is TGTGCCAGCAGTTACCCACTGGGACCCCTCCACTTT.

At least ten counts were recorded for this clonotype. The J gene is TRBJ2-6, the V gene TRBV7-9; D unresolved. The CDR3 contains 14 residues. V was cut by 5 bases and J by 0 bases, with 5 bases left in between. Germline V gene data show CDR1 as SEHNR and CDR2 as FQNEAQ (reference sequence). In DNA form, the CDR3 reads TGTGCCAGCAGCCGAGGCTCTGGGGCCAACGTCCTGACTTTC. Its protein product is CASSRGSGANVLTF.

The sample holds many counts of this clonotype. The rearrangement joins TRBV7-2 to TRBJ2-1; D is unclear. The CDR3 runs to 13 residues. Germline V CDR1 and CDR2: SGHTA, FQGNSA. Between the trimmed V and J ends, which lost 6 bases and 4 bases, there was a span of 10 bases. The CDR3 is CASSQAAYNEQFF. As DNA, the CDR3 is TGTGCCAGCAGTCAGGCGGCGTACAATGAGCAGTTCTTC.

This clonotype was seen ten or more times. The chain uses TRBV10-3 and TRBJ2-1, with 13 bases lining up with TRBD2. V lost 2 bases, J lost 4 bases, and 2 bases stayed unmatched. This CDR3 spans 16 amino acids. The germline gives CDR1 ENHRY, CDR2 SYGVKD. The chain's CDR3 is CAISEGLAGAYNEQFF. CDR3 in DNA: TGTGCCATCAGTGAGGGACTAGCGGGAGCTTACAATGAGCAGTTCTTC.

There are many counts of this clonotype. The chain employs TRBV9 and TRBJ2-1, with 9 bases aligning to TRBD1. CDR1 is SGDLS and CDR2 is YYNGEE in the germline V gene. The CDR3 extends over 16 amino acids. V trimming: 3 bases; J trimming: 4 bases; junction bases outside the gene matches: 8. CDR3 nucleotides: TGTGCCAGCAGCGATGCGACAGGGGGGGAGTACAATGAGCAGTTCTTC. This encodes CASSDATGGEYNEQFF.

This clonotype showed up just a few times. This chain joins TRBV18 and TRBJ2-3, with no clear D. Germline V gene lookup returns CDR1 KGHSH and CDR2 LQKENI. V gave up 8 bases and J gave up 1 base, with 10 bases separating them. The CDR3 is made up of 13 amino acids. CDR3 sequence reads: CASVTRGTDTQYF. In DNA, the CDR3 is TGTGCCAGCGTAACCCGGGGCACAGATACGCAGTATTTT.

This clonotype has at least ten counts. The chain employs TRBV7-8 and TRBJ2-7, with D possibly TRBD2 on 6 matching bases. This CDR3 has 14 amino acids. CDR1 SGHVS and CDR2 FQNEAQ come from the germline V gene. Trimming removed 7 bases at V and 3 bases at J, with 16 bases between. The CDR3 sequence: CASTGGAGSYEQYF. The CDR3 region has the DNA TGTGCCAGCACCGGTGGGGCGGGAAGCTACGAGCAGTACTTC.

This clonotype has ten or more counts. This sequence joins TRBV20-1 and TRBJ1-5, with a weak D call TRBD1 (6 bases). Deletions cut 0 bases from V and 6 bases from J, with 9 bases between. The CDR3 consists of 13 residues. Germline CDR1 is DFQATT and CDR2 is SNEGSKA (reference sequence). CDR3 sequence: CSAREGQGQPQHF. The CDR3 bases are TGCAGTGCTAGAGAGGGACAAGGTCAGCCCCAGCATTTT.

The V gene is TRBV29-1, the J gene TRBJ2-1, with a tentative D call TRBD2 (6 bases). From germline, CDR1 is SQVTM and CDR2 ANQGSEA. This CDR3 has 18 residues. V shed 0 bases and J shed 7 bases, with 25 bases lying between them. The CDR3 spells CSVEDLPDPGVVINEQFF. The CDR3, as DNA: TGCAGCGTTGAAGACCTACCCGATCCGGGGGTAGTTATAAATGAGCAGTTCTTC.

This clonotype was picked up many times. V gene TRBV20-1 combines with J gene TRBJ2-1, with D possibly being TRBD2 (6 bases). CDR3 length: 14 amino acids. V was pared by 4 bases and J by 5 bases, with 15 bases between. Per germline, CDR1 DFQATT and CDR2 SNEGSKA (reference sequence). CDR3 DNA sequence: TGCAGTGCTAATGTTGGACCGGGGGACAATGAGCAGTTCTTC. Encoded protein: CSANVGPGDNEQFF.

This clonotype was seen repeatedly, ten times or more. J is TRBJ2-1 and V is TRBV7-9, with TRBD2 matching 12 bases. Looked up from germline, CDR1 is SEHNR and CDR2 is FQNEAQ (reference sequence). This CDR3 is built from 15 residues. Unmatched junction bases numbered 3, after V lost 6 bases and J lost 3 bases. The CDR3 loop is CASRPSGRGYNEQFF. The CDR3 coding sequence is TGTGCCAGCAGACCTAGCGGGAGGGGCTACAATGAGCAGTTCTTC.

To note about this clonotype: A single base separates this from a much larger clone, so it may be a read error. The V and J genes are TRBV20-1 and TRBJ2-3; 9 nucleotides match TRBD1. Looked up from germline, CDR1 is DFQATT and CDR2 is SNEGSKA (reference sequence). J was trimmed by 3 bases and V by 5 bases; bases with no gene match: 6. This CDR3 spans 14 amino acids. CDR3 in amino acids: CSALQGAQTDTQYF. The CDR3 DNA sequence: TGCAGTGCTCTACAGGGGGCGCAGACAGATACGCAGTATTTT.

This clonotype showed up just a few times. This chain links TRBV5-4 with TRBJ2-5; D call uncertain. The CDR3 is 14 amino acids. Trimming took 3 bases from V and 4 from J, leaving 13 bases between them. Germline V gene data show CDR1 as SGHNT and CDR2 as YYREEE (reference sequence). CDR3 DNA: TGTGCCAGCAGCTCCCCCGGGTTCGGAGAGACCCAGTACTTC. It encodes CASSSPGFGETQYF.

This clonotype has a count of ten or more. The rearrangement links TRBV4-3 to TRBJ1-3; no definite D call. Germline CDR1 and CDR2: LGHNA and YSLEER. Trimming stripped 0 bases from V and 0 bases from J, with 12 bases between. CDR3 size: 17 residues. The CDR3 loop reads CASSQDIARSSGNTIYF. The CDR3 DNA sequence: TGCGCCAGCAGCCAAGATATCGCCAGGAGCTCTGGAAACACCATATATTTT.

This clonotype was seen at least ten times. The chain couples TRBV12-3 or TRBV12-4 to TRBJ2-1; TRBD1 is a possible D gene (6 bases). This CDR3 has 13 amino acids. Trimming shortened V by 4 bases and J by 7 bases, and 11 bases separated the two germline ends. The CDR3 region has the DNA TGTGCCAGCAGTTACACGAGGGGGAATGAGCAGTTCTTC. Translation gives CASSYTRGNEQFF.

This clonotype has a count of ten or more. The chain is built from TRBV20-1 and TRBJ2-4; D is unclear. Trimming removed 0 bases at V and 0 bases at J, with 9 bases between. CDR3 length equals 15 residues. CDR1 and CDR2 from the germline V gene are DFQATT and SNEGSKA (reference sequence). The CDR3, as DNA: TGCAGTGCTAGAGATATGGTGTTAGCCAAAAACATTCAGTACTTC. Protein: CSARDMVLAKNIQYF.

This clonotype occurred many times. V is TRBV6-5 and J is TRBJ1-1, with 7 bases aligning to TRBD1. Per germline, CDR1 MNHEY and CDR2 SVGAGI. Trimming cost V 2 bases and J 5 bases; bases outside gene matches: 2. The length of the CDR3 is 13 residues. CDR3 amino acids: CASSYLQGTEAFF. CDR3 in DNA: TGTGCCAGCAGTTACCTACAGGGGACTGAAGCTTTCTTT.

This clonotype was seen a handful of times. The rearrangement uses TRBV20-1 and TRBJ1-3; D ambiguous. The germline V and J ends were trimmed by 1 base and 3 bases, with 13 bases remaining between them. CDR1 is DFQATT, CDR2 SNEGSKA, per germline (reference sequence). CDR3 length: 15 residues. CDR3 amino acids: CSARAAENFGNTIYF. The CDR3 region has the DNA TGCAGTGCTAGAGCGGCAGAAAATTTTGGAAACACCATATATTTT.

This clonotype showed up many times. The chain joins TRBV12-3 or TRBV12-4 to TRBJ2-5; 11 bases are shared with TRBD2. V was pared by 10 bases and J by 9 bases, with 10 bases of the junction left unmatched. CDR3 length: 13 residues. This chain's CDR3 is CATDQTSGIPQYF. The CDR3 nucleotides are TGTGCCACCGATCAGACTAGCGGGATTCCCCAGTACTTC.

This clonotype occurred many times. The chain couples TRBV11-3 to TRBJ2-3; 13 bases are shared with TRBD2. Germline CDR1 is SGHNT and CDR2 is YENEEA. The CDR3 is 19 residues long. V shed 2 bases and J 2 bases; nucleotides not matched to a gene: 10. The CDR3 coding sequence is TGTGCCAGCAGCTTATTCTCACTAGCGGGAGGGTCTGACACAGATACGCAGTATTTT. This encodes CASSLFSLAGGSDTDTQYF.

There are many counts of this clonotype. V is TRBV29-1 and J is TRBJ2-5; the D is unclear. From germline, CDR1 is SQVTM and CDR2 ANQGSEA. CDR3 length: 9 amino acids. Between the trimmed V and J ends, which lost 7 bases and 3 bases, there was a span of 3 bases. The CDR3 sequence: CSEEETQYF. The CDR3, as DNA: TGCAGCGAAGAAGAGACCCAGTACTTC.